The rows below give T cell receptor beta chains drawn from one sample of a study of blood T cell repertoires in COVID-19. Produced via immunoSEQ multiplex PCR; TCRdb's table is partial and in-frame only. The table has 300,000 to 350,000 clones, roughly 88% seen once; the top ten hold less than 2.5%. Material for sequencing was PBMCs or T cells enriched from blood (not recorded which). The receptor source for this set is a man between 25 and 39 years old who had recovered from COVID-19. Both conserved end residues are part of each CDR3. The D gene is left open where the match is weak. Clone size, where shown, is once, few, many, or a class for clones that have expanded.

abundance,j_gene,v_gene,d_gene,len,CDR3aa,CDR3nt
-,TRBJ1-4,TRBV5-1,TRBD1,14,CASSGGQSNEKLFF,TGCGCCAGCAGCGGGGGACAGTCTAATGAAAAACTGTTTTTT
-,TRBJ1-1,TRBV6-5,-,15,CASKTGRLENTEAFF,TGTGCCAGCAAAACAGGGCGGTTAGAGAACACTGAAGCTTTCTTT
-,TRBJ2-7,TRBV7-9,-,12,CASSLLAWEQYF,TGTGCCAGCAGCTTATTGGCCTGGGAGCAGTACTTC
-,TRBJ1-6,TRBV6-5,TRBD1,15,CASRGSGQVISPLHF,TGTGCCAGCAGAGGCTCCGGACAGGTGATTTCACCCCTCCACTTT
-,TRBJ2-7,TRBV5-1,TRBD1,17,CASSTGPGTAFPYEQYF,TGCGCCAGCAGCACAGGTCCCGGGACAGCCTTTCCCTACGAGCAGTACTTC
-,TRBJ1-5,TRBV4-1,-,15,CASRREPYSNQPQHF,TGCGCCAGCCGTAGAGAACCTTATAGCAATCAGCCCCAGCATTTT
-,TRBJ2-4,TRBV7-2,-,16,CASSPRDSSGRNIQYF,TGTGCCAGCAGCCCCCGGGACTCGTCAGGGAGGAACATTCAGTACTTC
few,TRBJ1-3,TRBV2,-,12,CASSQYGNTIYF,TGTGCCAGCAGCCAGTACGGAAACACCATATATTTT
-,TRBJ2-3,TRBV7-2,TRBD2,16,CASSLMGLAGRDTQYF,TGTGCCAGCAGCCTAATGGGACTAGCCGGGAGGGATACGCAGTATTTT
-,TRBJ2-5,TRBV5-8,-,15,CASSLVSDERETQYF,TGTGCCAGCAGCTTAGTGTCCGATGAGAGAGAGACCCAGTACTTC
once,TRBJ2-7,TRBV7-6,-,15,CASSNPIRRDREQYF,TGTGCCAGCAGCAACCCCATCCGGAGGGATCGCGAGCAGTACTTC
-,TRBJ2-3,TRBV18,TRBD2,17,CASSTSGTSGYTDTQYF,TGTGCCAGCTCAACGTCCGGGACTAGCGGATACACAGATACGCAGTATTTT
many,TRBJ2-5,TRBV6-5,-,14,CASSYSGLRETQYF,TGTGCCAGCAGTTATTCAGGGCTTAGAGAGACCCAGTACTTC
-,TRBJ1-2,TRBV7-2,-,13,CASSITGLGGYTF,TGTGCCAGCAGTATAACGGGGTTGGGCGGCTACACCTTC
-,TRBJ1-4,TRBV29-1,TRBD1,14,CSGKTGTGNEKLFF,TGCAGCGGCAAGACCGGGACAGGGAATGAAAAACTGTTTTTT
-,TRBJ1-5,TRBV28,-,14,CASSAVGPQGTQHF,TGTGCCAGCAGTGCCGTGGGGCCGCAGGGAACCCAGCATTTT
-,TRBJ2-1,TRBV6-5,-,14,CASSYSTGGGEQFF,TGTGCCAGCAGTTACTCGACGGGGGGCGGGGAGCAGTTCTTC
-,TRBJ1-6,TRBV6-1,-,15,CASSDIRVRVPPLHF,TGTGCCAGCAGTGACATCAGGGTGAGAGTGCCACCCCTCCACTTT
-,TRBJ1-5,TRBV30,TRBD1,16,CAWSEPGQARNQPQHF,TGTGCCTGGAGTGAGCCGGGACAGGCAAGGAATCAGCCCCAGCATTTT
-,TRBJ1-5,TRBV5-8,-,12,CASSLASQPQHF,TGTGCCAGCAGCTTGGCCTCTCAGCCCCAGCATTTT
once,TRBJ1-4,TRBV9,TRBD1,15,CASSVDQGVNEKLFF,TGTGCCAGCAGCGTAGATCAGGGGGTGAATGAAAAACTGTTTTTT
many,TRBJ2-3,TRBV5-4,TRBD2,15,CASSLDFGGTDTQYF,TGTGCCAGCAGCTTGGACTTCGGGGGGACAGATACGCAGTATTTT
once,TRBJ2-7,TRBV5-4,TRBD1,14,CASSPQQGADEQYF,TGTGCCAGCAGCCCGCAACAGGGGGCCGACGAGCAGTACTTC
-,TRBJ1-2,TRBV10-1,-,13,CASSPVQNYGYTF,TGCGCCAGCAGTCCTGTACAGAACTATGGCTACACCTTC
once,TRBJ2-3,TRBV18,-,16,CASSPTGDPSTDTQYF,TGTGCCAGCTCACCGACAGGCGATCCTAGCACAGATACGCAGTATTTT
-,TRBJ1-4,TRBV5-1,-,16,CASRIFPTGRNEKLFF,TGCGCCAGCAGAATTTTCCCGACAGGCCGTAATGAAAAACTGTTTTTT
-,TRBJ2-6,TRBV21-1,-,15,CASSRASSGANVLTF,TGTGCCAGCAGCAGGGCAAGCTCTGGGGCCAACGTCCTGACTTTC
-,TRBJ2-1,TRBV30,TRBD2,15,CAWSPNGGAYNEQFF,TGTGCCTGGAGTCCCAACGGGGGGGCGTACAATGAGCAGTTCTTC
-,TRBJ2-7,TRBV2,-,14,CASSDRGAVGEQYF,TGTGCCAGCAGTGACCGGGGGGCGGTCGGCGAGCAGTACTTC
-,TRBJ1-3,TRBV20-1,-,16,CSASGRGPGGGNTIYF,TGCAGTGCTAGTGGGCGGGGGCCTGGGGGAGGAAACACCATATATTTT
-,TRBJ2-5,TRBV30,-,14,CAWSVTRGAETQYF,TGTGCCTGGAGTGTAACCCGCGGGGCGGAGACCCAGTACTTC
-,TRBJ1-2,TRBV5-1,TRBD1,17,CASSLGTVPTGHYGYTF,TGCGCCAGCAGCCTCGGGACAGTTCCGACAGGGCACTATGGCTACACCTTC
-,TRBJ1-1,TRBV11-3,-,13,CASSPSPNTEAFF,TGTGCCAGCAGCCCGTCCCCGAACACTGAAGCTTTCTTT
-,TRBJ1-1,TRBV2,-,13,CASTTDRNTEAFF,TGTGCCAGCACAACTGACAGGAACACTGAAGCTTTCTTT
-,TRBJ1-2,TRBV12-3/TRBV12-4,-,13,CASSLQGYYGYTF,TGTGCCAGCAGCCTACAGGGATACTATGGCTACACCTTC
-,TRBJ2-7,TRBV7-2,-,14,CASRTGIAVGEQYF,TGTGCCAGCAGAACCGGGATCGCGGTTGGCGAGCAGTACTTC
-,TRBJ2-2,TRBV11-3,-,17,CASSKSGQASNTGELFF,TGTGCCAGCAGCAAATCTGGTCAGGCATCGAACACCGGGGAGCTGTTTTTT
-,TRBJ1-2,TRBV6-5,-,15,CATLTRVMGRDGYTF,TGTGCCACCCTGACGAGGGTGATGGGTAGAGATGGCTACACCTTC
-,TRBJ2-2,TRBV2,TRBD2,14,CARSGLAVTGELFF,TGTGCCAGATCGGGACTAGCTGTCACCGGGGAGCTGTTTTTT